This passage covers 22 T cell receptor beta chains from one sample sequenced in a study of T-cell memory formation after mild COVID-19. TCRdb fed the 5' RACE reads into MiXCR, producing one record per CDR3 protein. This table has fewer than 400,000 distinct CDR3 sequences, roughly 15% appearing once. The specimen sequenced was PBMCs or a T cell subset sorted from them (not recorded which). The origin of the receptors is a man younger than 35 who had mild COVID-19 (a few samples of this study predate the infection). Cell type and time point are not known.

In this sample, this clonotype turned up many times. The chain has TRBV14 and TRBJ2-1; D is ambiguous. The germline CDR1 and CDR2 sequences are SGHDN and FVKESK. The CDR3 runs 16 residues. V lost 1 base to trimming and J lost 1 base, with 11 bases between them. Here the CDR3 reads CASSQGYGRSYNEQFF. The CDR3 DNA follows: TGTGCCAGCAGCCAAGGGTACGGTCGTTCCTACAATGAGCAGTTCTTC.

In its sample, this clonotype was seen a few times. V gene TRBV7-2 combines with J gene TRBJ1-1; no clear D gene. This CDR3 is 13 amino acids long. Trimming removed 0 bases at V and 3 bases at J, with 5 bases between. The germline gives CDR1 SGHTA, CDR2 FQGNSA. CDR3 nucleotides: TGTGCCAGCAGCTTAGCCCCTGACACTGAAGCTTTCTTT. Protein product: CASSLAPDTEAFF.

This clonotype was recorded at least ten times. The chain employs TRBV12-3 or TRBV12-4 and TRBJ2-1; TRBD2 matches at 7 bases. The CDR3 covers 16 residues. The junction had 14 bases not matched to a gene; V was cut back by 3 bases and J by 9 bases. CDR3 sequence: CASSFRAGGEYGEQFF. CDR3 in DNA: TGTGCCAGCAGTTTCCGGGCTGGGGGGGAATATGGTGAGCAGTTCTTC.

Here the CDR3 reads CSVDSGGPIDTQYF. For the CDR3, the DNA is TGCAGCGTCGATTCGGGGGGGCCGATAGATACGCAGTATTTT. J is TRBJ2-3 and V is TRBV29-1; 8 nucleotides match TRBD2. CDR1 is SQVTM and CDR2 is ANQGSEA in the germline V gene. The trim removed 6 bases at V and 5 bases at J, leaving 10 bases unmatched. The CDR3 length is 14 residues.

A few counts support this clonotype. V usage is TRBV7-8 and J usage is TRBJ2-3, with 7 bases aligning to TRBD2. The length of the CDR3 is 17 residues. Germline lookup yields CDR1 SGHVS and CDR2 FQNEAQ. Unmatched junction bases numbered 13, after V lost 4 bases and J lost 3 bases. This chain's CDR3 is CASSSSRSGDPTDTQYF. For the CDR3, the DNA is TGTGCCAGCAGCTCTAGCAGGAGCGGGGACCCAACAGATACGCAGTATTTT.

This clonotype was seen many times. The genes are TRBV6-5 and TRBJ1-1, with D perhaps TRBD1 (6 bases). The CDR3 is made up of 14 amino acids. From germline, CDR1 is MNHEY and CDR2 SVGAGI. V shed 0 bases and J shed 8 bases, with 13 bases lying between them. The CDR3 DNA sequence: TGTGCCAGCAGTTACTCCCGGGGGGCTGGGGAAGCTTTCTTT. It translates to CASSYSRGAGEAFF.

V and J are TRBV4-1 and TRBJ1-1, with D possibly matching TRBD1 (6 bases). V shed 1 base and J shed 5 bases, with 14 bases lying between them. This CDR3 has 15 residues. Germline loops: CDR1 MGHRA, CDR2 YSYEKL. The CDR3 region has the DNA TGCGCCAGCAGCCAAGGAAGGAGGGGGAGGACTGAAGCTTTCTTT. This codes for CASSQGRRGRTEAFF.

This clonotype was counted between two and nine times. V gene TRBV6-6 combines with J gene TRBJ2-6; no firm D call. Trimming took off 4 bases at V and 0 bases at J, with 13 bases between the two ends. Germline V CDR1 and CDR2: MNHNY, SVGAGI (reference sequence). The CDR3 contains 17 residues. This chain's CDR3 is CASSSISVPSGANVLTF. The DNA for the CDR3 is TGTGCCAGCAGTTCCATCAGTGTCCCCTCTGGGGCCAACGTCCTGACTTTC.

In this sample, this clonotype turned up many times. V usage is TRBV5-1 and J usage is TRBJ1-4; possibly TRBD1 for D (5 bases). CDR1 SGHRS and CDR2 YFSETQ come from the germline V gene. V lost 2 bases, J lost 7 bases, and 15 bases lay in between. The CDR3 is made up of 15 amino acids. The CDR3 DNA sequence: TGCGCCAGCAGCTTACTACAGGCTACGGGTGAAAAACTGTTTTTT. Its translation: CASSLLQATGEKLFF.

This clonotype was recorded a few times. In DNA, the CDR3 is TGTGCCAGCAGCCCCCGGACGGACTACTATGGCTACACCTTC. Its translation: CASSPRTDYYGYTF. The chain carries TRBV9 and TRBJ1-2; no firm D call. Germline V lookup: CDR1 SGDLS, CDR2 YYNGEE. The CDR3 spans 14 residues. Trimming took 4 bases from V and 3 from J, leaving 13 bases between them.

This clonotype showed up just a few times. Written as DNA, the CDR3 is TGTGCCAGCACCCAGAGCACAGATACGCAGTATTTT. Its protein product is CASTQSTDTQYF. The V gene is TRBV6-2 or TRBV6-3, the J gene TRBJ2-3; no clear D. Per germline, CDR1 MNHEY and CDR2 SVGEGT. CDR3 length: 12 amino acids. V was clipped by 7 bases and J by 0 bases, with 5 bases between them.

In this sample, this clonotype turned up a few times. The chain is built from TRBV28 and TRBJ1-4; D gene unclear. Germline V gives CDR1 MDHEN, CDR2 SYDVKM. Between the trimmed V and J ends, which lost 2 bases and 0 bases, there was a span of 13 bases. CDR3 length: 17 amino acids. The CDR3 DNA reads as TGTGCCAGCAGTTTAGAGGGCCTCGGCGCAACTAATGAAAAACTGTTTTTT. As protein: CASSLEGLGATNEKLFF. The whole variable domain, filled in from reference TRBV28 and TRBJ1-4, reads DVKVTQSSRYLVKRTGEKVFLECVQDMDHENMFWYRQDPGLGLRLIYFSYDVKMKEKGDIPEGYSVSREKKERFSLILESASTNQTSMYLCASSLEGLGATNEKLFFGSGTQLSVL.

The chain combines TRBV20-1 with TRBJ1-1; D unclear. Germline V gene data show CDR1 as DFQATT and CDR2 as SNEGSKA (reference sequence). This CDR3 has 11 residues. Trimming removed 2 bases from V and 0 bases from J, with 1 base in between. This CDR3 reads CSARLNTEAFF. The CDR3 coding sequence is TGCAGTGCTAGATTGAACACTGAAGCTTTCTTT.

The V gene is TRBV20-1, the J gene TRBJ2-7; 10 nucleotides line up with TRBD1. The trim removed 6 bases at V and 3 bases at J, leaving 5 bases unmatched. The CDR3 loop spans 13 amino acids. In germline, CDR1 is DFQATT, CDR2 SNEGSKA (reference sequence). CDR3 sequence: CSAAGTGDYEQYV. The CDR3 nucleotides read TGCAGTGCGGCGGGGACAGGGGACTACGAGCAGTACGTC.

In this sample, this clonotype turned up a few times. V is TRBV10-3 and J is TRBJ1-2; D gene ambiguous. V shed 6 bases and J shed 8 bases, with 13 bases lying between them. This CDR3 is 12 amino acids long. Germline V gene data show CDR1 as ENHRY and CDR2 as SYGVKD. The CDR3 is CAISPEGEGYTF. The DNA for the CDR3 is TGTGCCATCAGCCCCGAAGGTGAGGGCTACACCTTC.

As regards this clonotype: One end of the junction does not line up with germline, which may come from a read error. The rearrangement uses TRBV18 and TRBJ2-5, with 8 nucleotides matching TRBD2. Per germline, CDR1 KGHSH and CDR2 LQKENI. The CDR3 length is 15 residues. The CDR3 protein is CDSSPRRGAEETQYF. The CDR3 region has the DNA TGTGACAGCTCCCCGAGGCGGGGGGCCGAAGAGACCCAGTACTTC. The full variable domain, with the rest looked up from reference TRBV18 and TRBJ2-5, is NAGVMQNPRHLVRRRGQEARLRCSPMKGHSHVYWYRQLPEEGLKFMVYLQKENIIDESGMPKERFSAEFPKEGPSILRIQQVVRGDSAAYFCDSSPRRGAEETQYFGPGTRLLVL.

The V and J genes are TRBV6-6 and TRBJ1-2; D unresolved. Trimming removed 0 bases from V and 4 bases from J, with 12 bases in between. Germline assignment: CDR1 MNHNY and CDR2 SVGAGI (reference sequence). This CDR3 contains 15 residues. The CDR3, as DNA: TGTGCCAGCAGTTACTCTGTAGAGGGCTTCTATGGCTACACCTTC. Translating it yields CASSYSVEGFYGYTF.

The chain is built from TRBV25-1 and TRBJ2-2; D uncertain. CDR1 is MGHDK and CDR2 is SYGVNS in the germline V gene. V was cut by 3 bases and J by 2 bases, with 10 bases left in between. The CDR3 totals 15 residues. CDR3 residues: CASSDWVVNTGELFF. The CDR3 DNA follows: TGTGCCAGCAGTGACTGGGTTGTAAACACCGGGGAGCTGTTTTTT.

CDR3 DNA: TGTGCCAGCAGTGAATCAGCAGGGGGCCTTCATTCCTACGAGCAGTACTTC. Encoded protein: CASSESAGGLHSYEQYF. V is TRBV25-1 and J is TRBJ2-7; 8 bases line up with TRBD1. This CDR3 spans 17 amino acids. J lost 1 base, V lost 1 base, and 9 bases had no gene match. Germline V gene sequence: CDR1 MGHDK, CDR2 SYGVNS.

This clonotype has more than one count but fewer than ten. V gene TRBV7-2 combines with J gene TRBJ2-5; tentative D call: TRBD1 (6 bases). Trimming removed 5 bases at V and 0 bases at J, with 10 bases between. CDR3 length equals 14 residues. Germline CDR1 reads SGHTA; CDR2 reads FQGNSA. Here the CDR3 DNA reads TGTGCCAGCAGCGTAGGGGGTTACCAAGAGACCCAGTACTTC. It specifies CASSVGGYQETQYF.

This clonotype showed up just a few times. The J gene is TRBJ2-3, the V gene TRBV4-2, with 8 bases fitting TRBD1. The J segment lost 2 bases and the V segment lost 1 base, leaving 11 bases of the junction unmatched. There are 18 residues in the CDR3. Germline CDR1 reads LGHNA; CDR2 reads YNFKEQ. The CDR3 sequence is CASSQVTGTGRNTDTQYF. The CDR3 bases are TGTGCCAGCAGCCAAGTAACCGGGACAGGAAGAAACACAGATACGCAGTATTTT.

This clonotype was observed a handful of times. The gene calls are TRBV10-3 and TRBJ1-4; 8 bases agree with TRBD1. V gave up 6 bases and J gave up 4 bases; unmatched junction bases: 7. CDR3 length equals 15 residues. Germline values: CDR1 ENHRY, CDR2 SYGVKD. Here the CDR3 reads CAISAGTGINEKLFF. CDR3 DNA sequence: TGTGCCATCAGCGCAGGGACAGGCATTAATGAAAAACTGTTTTTT.